This TCR beta chain was captured by sequencing in a study of OX40 agonist ivuxolimab in advanced cancers. Study at large: The study treated patients with ivuxolimab, an agonistic anti-OX40 (CD134) antibody. Age averaged 60 years (range roughly 20 to 90), and 80% to 90% were male.

Measured with immunoSEQ multiplex PCR; TCRdb has only the in-frame clones, and not every one. The data hold roughly 50,000 clones, with about 93% observed a single time. Concerning this clone itself: Its antigen is as yet unknown.

V gave up 0 bases and J gave up 4 bases; unmatched junction bases: 10. This CDR3 has 17 residues. The germline V gene encodes CDR1 LNHDA and CDR2 SQIVND (reference sequence). Whole-study findings and limits: At doses 0.1 to 3.0 mg/kg, CD4+ and CD8+ clones expanded.

This TCR was recovered from an adult with an advanced solid tumor such as melanoma, head and neck, liver or kidney cancer. The sample consisted of CD4+ or CD8+ T cells sorted from blood, taken in a trial of the OX40 agonist ivuxolimab. V is TRBV19 and J is TRBJ2-3; TRBD1 matches at 7 bases. Here the CDR3 reads CASSIDLETGSADTQYF. CDR3 DNA sequence: TGTGCCAGTAGTATAGACCTTGAGACAGGGAGCGCAGATACGCAGTATTTT.